The rows below give T cell receptor beta chains drawn from one sample of a study of Ad26.COV2.S vaccination and SARS-CoV-2 variants. Sequencing was performed with immunoSEQ multiplex PCR; in TCRdb, only in-frame clones are kept and a portion is missing. Of hundreds of thousands of clones in the sample, about nine tenths were seen once. The sample in question was peripheral blood, obtained in a trial of Ad26.COV2.S vaccine versus placebo. The source of these receptors is a person aged 18-65 years who received the Ad26.COV2.S COVID-19 vaccine or a placebo. Each CDR3 is given with its conserved first and last residue. The order of the fields is J gene, V gene, clone size, D gene, CDR3 protein, CDR3 DNA. A D gene is named only where the DNA matches it firmly. Rows may omit the clone size; those that give it use once, few, many or a size class.

>TRBJ2-3|TRBV11-1|-|TRBD1
CASRRRDRGADTQYF
TGTGCCAGCAGACGCCGGGACAGGGGGGCAGATACGCAGTATTTT
>TRBJ2-5|TRBV30|-|-
CAWSVSRETQYF
TGTGCCTGGAGTGTTAGCCGAGAGACCCAGTACTTC
>TRBJ2-5|TRBV27|-|TRBD1
CASSPGQGGETQYF
TGTGCCAGCAGTCCGGGACAGGGGGGAGAGACCCAGTACTTC
>TRBJ1-6|TRBV10-3|-|-
CAISESGGLTLHF
TGTGCCATCAGTGAGTCCGGGGGCCTCACCCTCCACTTT
>TRBJ1-2|TRBV4-3|-|-
CASSQAEGRYGYTF
TGCGCCAGCAGCCAAGCGGAGGGAAGGTATGGCTACACCTTC
>TRBJ2-1|TRBV6-5|-|-
CASREGARYNEQFF
TGTGCCAGCAGGGAGGGGGCTAGGTACAATGAGCAGTTCTTC
>TRBJ1-1|TRBV6-4|few|-
CASSDERRDTEAFF
TGTGCCAGCAGTGACGAACGGAGGGACACTGAAGCTTTCTTT
>TRBJ1-2|TRBV10-1|once|-
CASSRQLSNYGYTF
TGCGCCAGCAGTAGACAGCTGTCAAACTATGGCTACACCTTC
>TRBJ2-3|TRBV30|-|TRBD1
CAWTRQGGFTDTQYF
TGTGCCTGGACTAGACAGGGTGGCTTCACAGATACGCAGTATTTT
>TRBJ2-1|TRBV6-2/TRBV6-3|-|TRBD2
CASSYSLAGGQFF
TGTGCCAGCAGTTACTCACTGGCGGGGGGCCAGTTCTTC
>TRBJ2-5|TRBV10-3|-|-
CAISVREGLETQYF
TGTGCCATCAGTGTCAGGGAAGGTTTGGAGACCCAGTACTTC
>TRBJ2-3|TRBV18|-|-
CASSPPVNPDTQYF
TGTGCCAGCTCACCACCGGTTAATCCAGATACGCAGTATTTT
>TRBJ1-1|TRBV6-2/TRBV6-3|once|-
CASSPGRNTEAFF
TGTGCCAGCAGTCCCGGAAGGAACACTGAAGCTTTCTTT
>TRBJ2-5|TRBV18|-|-
CASSPIGGQETQYF
TGTGCCAGCTCACCAATTGGTGGTCAAGAGACCCAGTACTTC
>TRBJ1-1|TRBV7-3|-|-
CASSPTKESGRAFF
TGTGCCAGCAGCCCTACCAAGGAGAGTGGACGAGCTTTCTTT
>TRBJ1-1|TRBV3-1/TRBV3-2|-|-
CASSRWTRMNTEAFF
TGTGCCAGCAGCCGTTGGACAAGAATGAACACTGAAGCTTTCTTT